The 20 T cell receptor beta chains in this list originate from one sample, sequenced in a study of response to subunit inactivated influenza vaccine. TCRdb itself ran the RT-PCR reads through MiXCR, one entry per CDR3 protein. The sample lists fewer than 550,000 distinct CDR3 sequences, 25% occurring once. The material sequenced was CD4+ T cells sorted from PBMCs, taken 4 to 6 days after vaccination. Source of these receptors: a man aged 50-59 years who received an inactivated influenza vaccine.

This clonotype was detected many times. This rearrangement joins TRBV29-1 to TRBJ1-4, with 7 bases fitting TRBD1. The trim removed 6 bases at V and 7 bases at J, leaving 5 bases unmatched. The germline V gene has CDR1 SQVTM and CDR2 ANQGSEA. The CDR3 totals 12 residues. CDR3 sequence (DNA): TGCAGCGTCGCCGGGACAGTTGAAAAACTGTTTTTT. This sequence encodes CSVAGTVEKLFF.

The rearrangement joins TRBV3-1 to TRBJ2-7; no reliable D call. This CDR3 has 11 residues. The V and J ends lost 5 bases and 6 bases respectively, with 8 bases between them. Per germline, CDR1 LGHDT and CDR2 YNNKEL (reference sequence). The chain's CDR3 is CASSDVAEQYF. The CDR3 coding sequence is TGTGCCAGCAGCGACGTCGCCGAGCAGTACTTC.

V gene TRBV20-1 combines with J gene TRBJ2-5, with TRBD2 matching over 9 bases. CDR3 size: 14 residues. Per the germline V gene, CDR1 is DFQATT and CDR2 is SNEGSKA (reference sequence). Trimming at V came to 5 bases and at J to 5 bases, leaving 9 bases not matched to a gene. Here the CDR3 reads CSAPLAGVLETQYF. The CDR3 DNA sequence: TGCAGTGCTCCGTTAGCGGGAGTTCTTGAGACCCAGTACTTC.

The table lists this clonotype with a few counts. This CDR3 reads CASRQNYEQYF. CDR3 nucleotides: TGTGCCAGTCGACAGAACTACGAGCAGTACTTC. The chain has TRBV2 and TRBJ2-7; the D gene is possibly TRBD1 (5 bases). Germline V gene sequence: CDR1 SNHLY, CDR2 FYNNEI. Trimming pared 9 bases from V and 3 bases from J, leaving 9 bases between. The CDR3 is made up of 11 amino acids.

This clonotype was picked up a small number of times. The chain joins TRBV12-3 or TRBV12-4 to TRBJ1-2, with D tentatively TRBD1 (5 bases). V was clipped by 3 bases and J by 6 bases, with 8 bases between them. The CDR3 covers 12 residues. In DNA, the CDR3 is TGTGCCAGCAGTTTCGGACACGATGGCTACACCTTC. As protein: CASSFGHDGYTF.

This clonotype has more than one count but fewer than ten. The rearrangement links TRBV3-1 to TRBJ2-7, with TRBD2 identical over 7 bases. Germline CDR1 reads LGHDT; CDR2 reads YNNKEL (reference sequence). This CDR3 comprises 14 residues. The V segment lost 3 bases and the J segment 2 bases; nucleotides outside the gene matches: 4. The CDR3 coding sequence is TGTGCCAGCAGCCAGGCGGGACTAACCTACGAGCAGTACTTC. It encodes CASSQAGLTYEQYF.

In nucleotides, the CDR3 is TGCGCCAGCCGTACTACGGGACCGAACACCGGGGAGCTGTTTTTT. Residues: CASRTTGPNTGELFF. V usage is TRBV4-3 and J usage is TRBJ2-2; D is tentatively TRBD1 or TRBD2 (5 bases each). This CDR3 is 15 amino acids long. V lost 8 bases, J lost 0 bases, and 13 bases lay in between. Germline V gives CDR1 LGHNA, CDR2 YSLEER.

The chain is built from TRBV20-1 and TRBJ2-1; tentative D call: TRBD2 (6 bases). The CDR3 is 15 amino acids. Trimming took 1 base from V and 6 from J, leaving 16 bases between them. The germline V gene has CDR1 DFQATT and CDR2 SNEGSKA (reference sequence). CDR3 coding DNA: TGCAGTGCTAGAGGTCAGCCGGGAGCGGGCAATGAGCAGTTCTTC. Residues: CSARGQPGAGNEQFF.

This sequence joins TRBV7-8 and TRBJ2-2; no reliable D call. Germline V lookup: CDR1 SGHVS, CDR2 FQNEAQ. This CDR3 is 15 amino acids long. The V gene lost 1 base and the J gene lost 2 bases, with 8 bases spanning the gap. Written as DNA, the CDR3 is TGTGCCAGCAGCTTAGGAACTATTAACACCGGGGAGCTGTTTTTT. Amino acid sequence: CASSLGTINTGELFF.

CDR3 nucleotide sequence: TGCGCCAGCAGCCAGGGCCCGGGACCCACATCCTACGAGCAGTACTTC. Translation gives CASSQGPGPTSYEQYF. The V gene is TRBV4-3, the J gene TRBJ2-7; D might be TRBD1 or TRBD2, each matching 5 bases. V shed 3 bases and J shed 1 base, with 16 bases lying between them. Germline values: CDR1 LGHNA, CDR2 YSLEER. The CDR3 is 16 residues long.

The chain employs TRBV12-5 and TRBJ1-1; a weak D match, TRBD1 (5 bases). Looked up from germline, CDR1 is LGHNT and CDR2 is FRNRAP. The CDR3 covers 14 residues. The ends were cut back, 1 base at V and 1 base at J, with 7 bases in the middle. Here the CDR3 DNA reads TGTGCTAGTGGTTTGGGGGACCCGAACACTGAAGCTTTCTTT. This gives the protein CASGLGDPNTEAFF.

The rearrangement links TRBV20-1 to TRBJ2-7, with D possibly matching TRBD2 (7 bases). The CDR3 is 15 residues long. The germline gives CDR1 DFQATT, CDR2 SNEGSKA (reference sequence). Trimming removed 3 bases at V and 6 bases at J, with 21 bases between. The CDR3 DNA reads as TGCAGTGCTAGGAGCGGGGAGGCCCCGGGGGCCGAGCAGTACTTC. As protein: CSARSGEAPGAEQYF.

This clonotype has only a few counts. This chain uses TRBV20-1 with TRBJ2-3; 13 bases map to TRBD2. The CDR3 has 18 residues. Germline V gene sequence: CDR1 DFQATT, CDR2 SNEGSKA (reference sequence). J was trimmed by 0 bases and V by 3 bases; bases with no gene match: 9. The CDR3 protein is CSASPTSGGGTSTDTQYF. The CDR3 region has the DNA TGCAGTGCTAGCCCCACTAGCGGGGGGGGGACTAGCACAGATACGCAGTATTTT.

The V call is TRBV5-1, the J call TRBJ2-2; perhaps TRBD2 as D (7 bases). The germline V gene encodes CDR1 SGHRS and CDR2 YFSETQ. CDR3 length: 16 residues. The V and J ends lost 4 bases and 4 bases respectively, with 17 bases between them. The CDR3: CASSLRGGRSTGELFF. CDR3 DNA: TGCGCCAGCAGCCTCAGGGGAGGGAGGTCCACCGGGGAGCTGTTTTTT.

In its sample, this clonotype was seen a few times. V gene TRBV6-6 combines with J gene TRBJ2-3; TRBD1 agrees at 9 bases. The CDR3 is made up of 11 amino acids. J gave up 10 bases and V 6 bases, and 2 bases lay outside the gene matches. Per germline, CDR1 MNHNY and CDR2 SVGAGI (reference sequence). The CDR3 sequence: CASSRTGAQYF. The CDR3 bases are TGTGCCAGCAGCAGGACAGGGGCGCAGTATTTT.

The V and J genes are TRBV3-1 and TRBJ1-2; possible D gene TRBD1, 5 bases. The CDR3 has 15 amino acids. V was pared by 0 bases and J by 6 bases, with 14 bases between. The germline gives CDR1 LGHDT, CDR2 YNNKEL (reference sequence). The CDR3 DNA reads TGTGCCAGCAGCCAAGAAGGAGCCTGGGGGAATGGCTACACCTTC. Translated, it gives CASSQEGAWGNGYTF.

The CDR3 nucleotides are TGTGCCAGCAGCTCCAATTGGGGGCTGGATCAGCCCCAGCATTTT. This sequence encodes CASSSNWGLDQPQHF. The V call is TRBV7-9, the J call TRBJ1-5, with a possible D match to TRBD1 (6 bases). V was shortened by 4 bases and J by 5 bases, with 15 bases between the two germline ends. The germline V gene has CDR1 SEHNR and CDR2 FQNEAQ (reference sequence). CDR3 length equals 15 residues.

This clonotype was seen more than once but under ten times. The rearrangement joins TRBV15 to TRBJ2-1; 10 bases agree with TRBD2. The germline V gene encodes CDR1 LNHNV and CDR2 YYDKDF (reference sequence). This CDR3 spans 14 amino acids. V was clipped by 6 bases and J by 2 bases; unmatched bases: 1. CDR3 DNA sequence: TGTGCCACCAGACTAGCGGGGCCCTACAATGAGCAGTTCTTC. It is translated as CATRLAGPYNEQFF.

The chain combines TRBV20-1 with TRBJ2-7, with 8 nucleotides matching TRBD1. Trimming cost V 3 bases and J 3 bases; bases outside gene matches: 13. The CDR3 is 16 residues long. Germline V CDR1 and CDR2: DFQATT, SNEGSKA (reference sequence). The CDR3 here is CSARTGQGRFHYEQYF. The CDR3 bases are TGCAGTGCTAGGACTGGACAGGGTAGATTTCACTACGAGCAGTACTTC.

This clonotype has only a few counts. This sequence joins TRBV12-3 or TRBV12-4 and TRBJ1-3; a possible D gene is TRBD1 (6 bases). V was cut by 3 bases and J by 5 bases, with 14 bases left in between. The CDR3 is 15 residues long. The CDR3 nucleotides are TGTGCCAGCAGTTTTTTTGGGGGGCGCAGAAACACCATATATTTT. Protein sequence: CASSFFGGRRNTIYF.